The 22 T cell receptor beta chains below come from one sample, sequenced in a study of T cell responses to AZD1222 COVID-19 vaccine. Measured with immunoSEQ multiplex PCR; TCRdb has only the in-frame clones, and not every one. This repertoire shows fewer than 200,000 clones, 80% to 90% found once; its top ten account for roughly 12%. The starting material was peripheral blood, obtained 28 days after the second AZD1222 dose. These receptor sequences come from an adult who received the AZD1222 COVID-19 vaccine.

The chain employs TRBV28 and TRBJ1-6; possible D gene TRBD1, 5 bases. Trimming took 1 base from V and 6 from J, leaving 10 bases between them. This CDR3 has 15 amino acids. Germline V gene lookup returns CDR1 MDHEN and CDR2 SYDVKM. CDR3 amino acids: CASSLYDRTNSPLHF. In DNA, the CDR3 is TGTGCCAGCAGTTTATATGACAGAACTAATTCACCCCTCCACTTT.

This chain connects TRBV28 to TRBJ2-5; D unresolved. The V and J ends lost 4 bases and 4 bases respectively, with 13 bases between them. Looked up from germline, CDR1 is MDHEN and CDR2 is SYDVKM. The CDR3 loop spans 14 amino acids. This CDR3 reads CASSSSGFPETQYF. Here the CDR3 DNA reads TGTGCCAGCAGTTCCTCAGGATTTCCAGAGACCCAGTACTTC.

This clone was recorded only once. The chain employs TRBV6-5 and TRBJ2-7; no firm D call. Germline V CDR1 and CDR2: MNHEY, SVGAGI. Trimming shortened V by 8 bases and J by 0 bases, and 11 bases separated the two germline ends. The CDR3 totals 13 residues. CDR3 nucleotides: TGTGCCAGCTCGCCGGCACTCTCCTACGAGCAGTACTTC. This sequence encodes CASSPALSYEQYF.

V usage is TRBV18 and J usage is TRBJ1-1; D unclear. Between the trimmed V and J ends, which lost 2 bases and 4 bases, there was a span of 17 bases. The CDR3 sequence is 16 residues long. CDR1 and CDR2 (germline): KGHSH, LQKENI. The CDR3 protein is CASSPVIDPGGTEAFF. Written as DNA, the CDR3 is TGTGCCAGCTCACCAGTTATCGACCCCGGCGGCACTGAAGCTTTCTTT.

The V and J genes are TRBV6-5 and TRBJ1-1, with D unclear. V gave up 7 bases and J gave up 0 bases, with 9 bases separating them. Germline CDR1 and CDR2: MNHEY and SVGAGI. The CDR3 contains 13 residues. The CDR3 DNA follows: TGTGCCAGCACTCGCTCCATGAACACTGAAGCTTTCTTT. Amino acid sequence: CASTRSMNTEAFF.

There are a few counts of this clone. The genes are TRBV21-1 and TRBJ2-1; TRBD2 reflects the table's D call only, with no check against the DNA. TRBV21-1 is a pseudogene. This CDR3 is built from 16 residues. CDR3 sequence reads: CASSKALSGGEGEQFF. CDR3 DNA sequence: TGTGCCAGCAGCAAAGCGCTAAGCGGGGGGGAAGGTGAGCAGTTCTTC.

This clone was picked up a small number of times. The V call is TRBV30, the J call TRBJ2-2, with D tentatively TRBD2 (5 bases). From germline, CDR1 is GTSNPN and CDR2 SVGIG (reference sequence). The CDR3 loop spans 15 amino acids. With 2 bases removed from V and 2 bases from J, the gap between germline ends came to 12 bases. The CDR3 spells CAWSLDGVNTGELFF. The CDR3 DNA follows: TGTGCCTGGAGTCTCGACGGGGTTAACACCGGGGAGCTGTTTTTT. The whole variable domain, remainder taken from reference TRBV30 and TRBJ2-2, is SQTIHQWPATLVQPVGSPLSLECTVEGTSNPNLYWYRQAAGRGLQLLFYSVGIGQISSEVPQNLSASRPQDRQFILSSKKLLLSDSGFYLCAWSLDGVNTGELFFGEGSRLTVL.

The J gene is TRBJ1-2, the V gene TRBV28, with a tentative D call TRBD1 (6 bases). CDR3 length: 13 residues. V was pared by 6 bases and J by 4 bases, with 12 bases between. The germline CDR1 and CDR2 sequences are MDHEN and SYDVKM. CDR3 bases: TGTGCCAGCAGGGAGGACAGCATCTATGGCTACACCTTC. Translating it yields CASREDSIYGYTF.

This chain connects TRBV19 to TRBJ1-1, with D uncertain. V was cut by 6 bases and J by 1 base, with 9 bases left in between. Per the germline V gene, CDR1 is LNHDA and CDR2 is SQIVND (reference sequence). CDR3 size: 13 residues. The CDR3 sequence is CASSGRKNTEAFF. CDR3 sequence (DNA): TGTGCCAGTAGCGGACGGAAGAACACTGAAGCTTTCTTT.

This sequence joins TRBV6-4 and TRBJ1-2, with 7 bases fitting TRBD1. This CDR3 comprises 15 residues. The V and J ends lost 6 bases and 0 bases, in that order; junction bases with no gene match: 7. Germline-derived CDR1 and CDR2 are MRHNA and SNTAGT. CDR3: CASRLQGLANYGYTF. For the CDR3, the DNA is TGTGCCAGCAGATTACAGGGGTTAGCTAACTATGGCTACACCTTC.

V and J are TRBV11-2 and TRBJ2-7; the match to TRBD1 covers 9 bases. The CDR3 length is 15 residues. After removal of 5 bases from V and 4 bases from J, the junction contained 9 bases not matched to a gene. Germline lookup yields CDR1 SGHAT and CDR2 FQNNGV. The CDR3, as DNA: TGTGCCAGCAGCCGGACCGGGACAGGGCTTTACGAGCAGTACTTC. It yields the protein CASSRTGTGLYEQYF.

This clone was picked up one time. The chain recombines TRBV2 with TRBJ2-5, with D tentatively TRBD1 (6 bases). Germline CDR1 SNHLY, CDR2 FYNNEI. The CDR3 length is 13 residues. V lost 2 bases and J 5 bases, leaving 9 bases between the germline ends. The CDR3 sequence: CASSEIRGETQYF. The DNA of the CDR3 is TGTGCCAGCAGTGAAATCAGGGGTGAGACCCAGTACTTC.

The V gene is TRBV28, the J gene TRBJ2-3, with TRBD1 identical over 8 bases. The CDR3 length is 16 residues. Germline V gives CDR1 MDHEN, CDR2 SYDVKM. J gave up 1 base and V 4 bases, and 7 bases lay outside the gene matches. The CDR3 bases are TGTGCCAGCAGTTCCTCGACAGGGGTGGGCACAGATACGCAGTATTTT. This gives the protein CASSSSTGVGTDTQYF.

The chain combines TRBV5-8 with TRBJ2-7; D is uncertain. Between the trimmed V and J ends, which lost 1 base and 4 bases, there was a span of 12 bases. The CDR3 covers 14 residues. CDR1 SGHTS and CDR2 YDEGEE come from the germline V gene. Here the CDR3 reads CASSLYRVNYEQYF. CDR3 DNA: TGTGCCAGCAGCTTGTATAGGGTTAATTACGAGCAGTACTTC.

The rearrangement links TRBV28 to TRBJ1-5, with 7 bases fitting TRBD1. The V segment lost 10 bases and the J segment 2 bases; nucleotides outside the gene matches: 2. This CDR3 is 12 amino acids long. Germline V gives CDR1 MDHEN, CDR2 SYDVKM. The CDR3 DNA reads TGTGCCATAGACAGGGGCAATCAGCCCCAGCATTTT. Translating it yields CAIDRGNQPQHF.

This chain links TRBV23-1 with TRBJ1-5, with a weak D call TRBD1 (6 bases). TRBV23-1 is an ORF; its function is uncertain. The CDR3 totals 18 residues. Trimming shortened V by 2 bases and J by 0 bases, and 17 bases separated the two germline ends. The CDR3 nucleotides are TGCGCCAGCAGTCAACTCGACCAGGGGACATATAGCAATCAGCCCCAGCATTTT. Translated: CASSQLDQGTYSNQPQHF.

V and J are TRBV12-5 and TRBJ1-1, with a tentative D call TRBD1 (6 bases). This CDR3 spans 15 amino acids. V was pared by 6 bases and J by 1 base, with 15 bases between. Germline V gives CDR1 LGHNT, CDR2 FRNRAP. The DNA of the CDR3 is TGTGCTAGTGGCACGGACAGAGTTAGGAACACTGAAGCTTTCTTT. Encoded protein: CASGTDRVRNTEAFF.

The rearrangement links TRBV6-5 to TRBJ1-2; 7 bases fit TRBD1. Losses at the gene ends were 8 bases for V and 6 bases for J; bases not matched to a gene: 15. CDR1 and CDR2 (germline): MNHEY, SVGAGI. The CDR3 consists of 15 residues. This chain's CDR3 is CASADQGGSIDGYTF. The CDR3 coding sequence is TGTGCCAGCGCGGACCAAGGGGGCAGTATCGATGGCTACACCTTC.

This chain joins TRBV11-2 and TRBJ2-7; possibly TRBD1 for D (6 bases). The CDR3 sequence is 14 residues long. Trimming pared 4 bases from V and 5 bases from J, leaving 15 bases between. From germline, CDR1 is SGHAT and CDR2 FQNNGV. The CDR3, as DNA: TGTGCCAGCAGCTCTATCGGGCAGGGGAACGAGCAGTACTTC. As protein: CASSSIGQGNEQYF.

Comments on this clone: Other DNA sequences in this specimen translate into the identical CDR3. The chain carries TRBV3-1 (or the pseudogene TRBV3-2) and TRBJ1-6; TRBD1 might be the D (5 bases). Per the germline V gene, CDR1 is LGHDT and CDR2 is YNNKEL (reference sequence). V lost 3 bases to trimming and J lost 7 bases, with 10 bases between them. The CDR3 has 14 residues. CDR3 amino acids: CASSQGTRNSPLHF. The DNA for the CDR3 is TGTGCCAGCAGCCAGGGGACGAGAAATTCACCCCTCCACTTT.

This chain links TRBV28 with TRBJ2-5, with 9 bases lining up with TRBD2. Germline CDR1 and CDR2: MDHEN and SYDVKM. The CDR3 is 15 amino acids. V was clipped by 3 bases and J by 4 bases; unmatched bases: 6. The CDR3 protein is CASSFSAGGRETQYF. Here the CDR3 DNA reads TGTGCCAGCAGTTTCTCCGCGGGGGGGCGAGAGACCCAGTACTTC.

The chain links TRBV9 to TRBJ2-2; 9 bases are shared with TRBD1. Germline V gene sequence: CDR1 SGDLS, CDR2 YYNGEE. This CDR3 is built from 16 residues. V lost 2 bases, J lost 6 bases, and 8 bases stayed unmatched. In DNA form, the CDR3 reads TGTGCCAGCAGCGTCCCAACAGGGGGCGCTTCCGGGGAGCTGTTTTTT. Protein: CASSVPTGGASGELFF.